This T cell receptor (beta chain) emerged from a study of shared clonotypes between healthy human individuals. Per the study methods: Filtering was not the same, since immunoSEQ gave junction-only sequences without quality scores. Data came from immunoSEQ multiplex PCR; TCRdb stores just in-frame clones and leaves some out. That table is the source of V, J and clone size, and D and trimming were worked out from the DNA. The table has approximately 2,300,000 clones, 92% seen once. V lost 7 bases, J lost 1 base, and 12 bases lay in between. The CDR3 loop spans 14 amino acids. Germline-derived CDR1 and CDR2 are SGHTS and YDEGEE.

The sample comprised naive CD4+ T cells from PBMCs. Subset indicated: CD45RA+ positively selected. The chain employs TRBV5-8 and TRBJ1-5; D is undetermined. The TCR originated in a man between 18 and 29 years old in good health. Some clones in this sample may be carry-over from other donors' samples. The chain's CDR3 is CASRRRVSNQPQHF. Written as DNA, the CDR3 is TGTGCCAGCCGGAGGAGGGTGAGCAATCAGCCCCAGCATTTT. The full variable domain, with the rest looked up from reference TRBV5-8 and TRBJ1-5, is EAGVTQSPTHLIKTRGQQATLRCSPISGHTSVYWYQQALGLGLQFLLWYDEGEERNRGNFPPRFSGRQFPNYSSELNVNALELEDSALYLCASRRRVSNQPQHFGDGTRLSIL.